Shown below are 22 T cell receptor beta chains from a single sample sequenced in a study of cytomegalovirus exposure and HLA in healthy donors. Here immunoSEQ multiplex PCR was the method, and the copy in TCRdb shows in-frame clones only, minus some. Of about 65,000 clones listed, 92% were seen once; the top ten hold about 1.2%. The sample consisted of PBMCs. All receptors come from a woman under 30 in good health and CMV-seronegative.

The chain carries TRBV5-1 and TRBJ2-7; 10 nucleotides line up with TRBD2. The V gene's germline CDR1 is SGHRS and CDR2 YFSETQ. CDR3 size: 15 residues. V shed 2 bases, J shed 6 bases, and the junction held 8 bases outside the gene matches. The CDR3: CASSFSPSGSSEQYF. The CDR3 nucleotides are TGCGCCAGCAGCTTTTCCCCTAGCGGGAGTTCCGAGCAGTACTTC. Variable domain in full (rest from reference TRBV5-1 and TRBJ2-7): KAGVTQTPRYLIKTRGQQVTLSCSPISGHRSVSWYQQTPGQGLQFLFEYFSETQRNKGNFPGRFSGRQFSNSRSEMNVSTLELGDSALYLCASSFSPSGSSEQYFGPGTRLTVT.

This clone was seen a single time. V is TRBV29-1 and J is TRBJ1-3; D gene unclear. V lost 4 bases to trimming and J lost 0 bases, with 10 bases between them. This CDR3 is built from 14 residues. CDR1 is SQVTM and CDR2 is ANQGSEA in the germline V gene. The CDR3 DNA reads TGCAGCGTTGCGGGGAGGCTCTCTGGAAACACCATATATTTT. Its translation is CSVAGRLSGNTIYF.

This clone has only a few counts. This sequence joins TRBV5-4 and TRBJ2-3, with 8 bases fitting TRBD2. Germline V gene data show CDR1 as SGHNT and CDR2 as YYREEE (reference sequence). J was trimmed by 7 bases and V by 2 bases; bases with no gene match: 9. The CDR3 loop spans 15 amino acids. The CDR3 coding sequence is TGTGCCAGCAGCTTACCGGGACTAGAAGCGAATACGCAGTATTTT. It encodes CASSLPGLEANTQYF.

V usage is TRBV4-2 and J usage is TRBJ2-3; possibly TRBD2 for D (6 bases). Germline V gene sequence: CDR1 LGHNA, CDR2 YNFKEQ. The length of the CDR3 is 15 residues. V was cut by 4 bases and J by 2 bases, with 13 bases left in between. Here the CDR3 DNA reads TGTGCCAGCAGCCCTAGCGAGTCCACCACAGATACGCAGTATTTT. This codes for CASSPSESTTDTQYF.

The CDR3 region is CASMGASYEQYF. Written as DNA, the CDR3 is TGTGCCAGTATGGGGGCCTCCTACGAGCAGTACTTC. The chain employs TRBV19 and TRBJ2-7; a weak D match, TRBD1 (6 bases). Germline loops: CDR1 LNHDA, CDR2 SQIVND (reference sequence). The CDR3 runs 12 residues. V gave up 7 bases and J gave up 0 bases, with 7 bases separating them.

The V and J genes are TRBV28 and TRBJ2-1, with no clear D. CDR1 and CDR2 from the germline V gene are MDHEN and SYDVKM. V was shortened by 4 bases and J by 7 bases, with 8 bases between the two germline ends. This CDR3 has 12 amino acids. The CDR3 sequence: CASSSLENEQFF. Here the CDR3 DNA reads TGTGCCAGCAGTTCTCTAGAGAATGAGCAGTTCTTC.

The sample holds one count of this clone. The J gene is TRBJ1-6, the V gene TRBV19; D unresolved. Germline loops: CDR1 LNHDA, CDR2 SQIVND (reference sequence). The length of the CDR3 is 12 residues. V was clipped by 6 bases and J by 10 bases, with 10 bases between them. CDR3 sequence (DNA): TGTGCCAGTAGCCGCAGTACCTCACCCCTCCACTTT. Translated, it gives CASSRSTSPLHF. Using reference TRBV19 and TRBJ1-6 for the parts outside the CDR3, the full variable domain is DGGITQSPKYLFRKEGQNVTLSCEQNLNHDAMYWYRQDPGQGLRLIYYSQIVNDFQKGDIAEGYSVSREKKESFPLTVTSAQKNPTAFYLCASSRSTSPLHFGNGTRLTVT.

The genes are TRBV7-2 and TRBJ1-1; D might be TRBD1 (5 bases). CDR3 length: 14 amino acids. The V gene's germline CDR1 is SGHTA and CDR2 FQGNSA. Deletions cut 6 bases from V and 0 bases from J, with 11 bases between. CDR3 sequence: CASSRRVMNTEAFF. CDR3 DNA: TGTGCCAGCAGTCGCAGGGTGATGAACACTGAAGCTTTCTTT.

This clone was observed once. This chain links TRBV27 with TRBJ2-7; 11 nucleotides match TRBD2. CDR3 length equals 14 residues. CDR1 MNHEY and CDR2 SMNVEV come from the germline V gene (reference sequence). Unmatched junction bases numbered 2, after V lost 5 bases and J lost 2 bases. The CDR3 region is CASSTSGGPYEQYF. CDR3 nucleotides: TGTGCCAGCAGTACTAGCGGGGGCCCCTACGAGCAGTACTTC.

Of note for this clone: Other DNA sequences in the sample encode the same CDR3. The rearrangement uses TRBV10-3 and TRBJ1-1; D possibly corresponds to TRBD1 (5 bases). Germline lookup yields CDR1 ENHRY and CDR2 SYGVKD. V was cut by 4 bases and J by 1 base, with 7 bases left in between. The CDR3 spans 13 residues. The CDR3 is CAISGTGNTEAFF. CDR3 bases: TGTGCCATCAGTGGTACAGGGAACACTGAAGCTTTCTTT.

This rearrangement joins TRBV10-2 to TRBJ2-7, with a weak D call TRBD1 (6 bases). Germline CDR1 and CDR2: WSHSY and SAAADI. Trimming cost V 4 bases and J 3 bases, with 13 bases left between them. The CDR3 consists of 14 residues. Here the CDR3 DNA reads TGCGCCAGCAGTGCCGGACAGAGAATCTACGAGCAGTACTTC. Translation gives CASSAGQRIYEQYF.

The chain carries TRBV5-1 and TRBJ1-6; D ambiguous. Looked up from germline, CDR1 is SGHRS and CDR2 is YFSETQ. The CDR3 runs 14 residues. V dropped 4 bases and J dropped 4 bases, with 9 bases sitting between them. The CDR3 is CASSLLEYNSPLHF. The DNA for the CDR3 is TGCGCCAGCAGCCTACTGGAGTATAATTCACCCCTCCACTTT.

The chain is built from TRBV7-9 and TRBJ1-2, with 10 nucleotides matching TRBD1. Germline V gene sequence: CDR1 SEHNR, CDR2 FQNEAQ (reference sequence). The CDR3 loop spans 15 amino acids. J lost 8 bases, V lost 5 bases, and 11 bases had no gene match. Here the CDR3 DNA reads TGTGCCAGCAGCGCCCGGGACAGGGGCGTTTTGGGCTACACCTTC. Amino acid sequence: CASSARDRGVLGYTF.

This clone appeared a single time. CDR3 coding DNA: TGTGCCAGCGGGGCCGGGACACGAGTTGAAGCTTTCTTT. Amino acids: CASGAGTRVEAFF. V and J are TRBV18 and TRBJ1-1; tentative D call: TRBD1 (6 bases). Per germline, CDR1 KGHSH and CDR2 LQKENI. Deletions cut 8 bases from V and 7 bases from J, with 17 bases between. The length of the CDR3 is 13 residues.

DNA for the CDR3: TGTGCCAGCAGCTTAGGGGCCCACACAGATACGCAGTATTTT. Residues: CASSLGAHTDTQYF. This sequence joins TRBV7-2 and TRBJ2-3; D unclear. This CDR3 has 14 residues. Per the germline V gene, CDR1 is SGHTA and CDR2 is FQGNSA. Trimming removed 1 base at V and 2 bases at J, with 7 bases between.

The chain links TRBV5-1 to TRBJ2-3, with 9 positions matching TRBD2. Germline loops: CDR1 SGHRS, CDR2 YFSETQ. J gave up 6 bases and V 0 bases, and 8 bases lay outside the gene matches. The CDR3 is made up of 16 amino acids. CDR3 bases: TGCGCCAGCAGCTTGGGAGGCAGCCTAGCGGGGGATACGCAGTATTTT. Amino acids: CASSLGGSLAGDTQYF.

The V and J genes are TRBV7-3 and TRBJ1-3, with a weak D call TRBD1 (5 bases). The germline V gene has CDR1 SGHTA and CDR2 FQGTGA. V lost 5 bases and J 2 bases, leaving 19 bases between the germline ends. The CDR3 has 17 residues. In nucleotides, the CDR3 is TGTGCCAGCAGCCCCAAGGGTCCGGGGGAGGCTGGAAACACCATATATTTT. As protein: CASSPKGPGEAGNTIYF.

The chain carries TRBV19 and TRBJ1-2; unclear D gene. Between the trimmed V and J ends, which lost 3 bases and 7 bases, there was a span of 12 bases. The germline gives CDR1 LNHDA, CDR2 SQIVND (reference sequence). This CDR3 has 13 residues. The CDR3 nucleotides read TGTGCCAGTAGTATTAATCGGTTTATTGGCTACACCTTC. Translation: CASSINRFIGYTF.

V gene TRBV10-3 combines with J gene TRBJ1-2; 7 nucleotides line up with TRBD1. This CDR3 contains 14 residues. CDR1 and CDR2 (germline): ENHRY, SYGVKD. Trimming at V came to 8 bases and at J to 5 bases, leaving 11 bases not matched to a gene. Here the CDR3 DNA reads TGTGCCATCCAGTCGGCCGGGACAGATTATGGCTACACCTTC. The encoded protein is CAIQSAGTDYGYTF.

The V and J genes are TRBV10-1 and TRBJ1-5; 8 bases map to TRBD1. Germline loops: CDR1 WNHNN, CDR2 SYGVQD (reference sequence). The CDR3 totals 14 residues. Losses at the gene ends were 6 bases for V and 3 bases for J; bases not matched to a gene: 4. CDR3 nucleotides: TGCGCCAGCAGATGGACAGGGAACAATCAGCCCCAGCATTTT. Amino acids: CASRWTGNNQPQHF.

The chain links TRBV11-2 to TRBJ2-1; 10 bases agree with TRBD1. This CDR3 spans 13 amino acids. V trimming: 4 bases; J trimming: 6 bases; junction bases outside the gene matches: 0. The germline gives CDR1 SGHAT, CDR2 FQNNGV. CDR3 loop: CASSWDRGNEQFF. The CDR3 bases are TGTGCCAGCAGCTGGGACAGGGGCAATGAGCAGTTCTTC.

V and J are TRBV20-1 and TRBJ2-5; D not resolved. Germline-derived CDR1 and CDR2 are DFQATT and SNEGSKA (reference sequence). The V end lost 5 bases, the J end lost 5 bases, and 6 bases lay between the germline ends. The CDR3 spans 10 residues. CDR3 sequence: CSASVETQYF. Written as DNA, the CDR3 is TGCAGTGCTTCGGTGGAGACCCAGTACTTC.